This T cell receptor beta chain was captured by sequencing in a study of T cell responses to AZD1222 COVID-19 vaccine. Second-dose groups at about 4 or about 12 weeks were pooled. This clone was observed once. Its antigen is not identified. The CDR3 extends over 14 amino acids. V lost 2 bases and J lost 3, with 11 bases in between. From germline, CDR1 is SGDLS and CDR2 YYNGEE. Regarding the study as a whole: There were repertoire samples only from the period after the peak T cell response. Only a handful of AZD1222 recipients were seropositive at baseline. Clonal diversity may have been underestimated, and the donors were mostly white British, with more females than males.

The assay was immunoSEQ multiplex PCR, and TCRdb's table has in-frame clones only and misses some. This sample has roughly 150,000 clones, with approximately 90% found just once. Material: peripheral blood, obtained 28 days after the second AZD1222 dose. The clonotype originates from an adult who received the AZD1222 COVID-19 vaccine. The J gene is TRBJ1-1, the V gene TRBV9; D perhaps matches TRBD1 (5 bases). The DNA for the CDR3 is TGTGCCAGCAGCGTCTCCGGGACTTACACTGAAGCTTTCTTT. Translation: CASSVSGTYTEAFF.